Listed below are T cell receptor beta chains from one sample, sequenced in a study of T-cell memory formation after mild COVID-19. One entry per CDR3 protein results from TCRdb running MiXCR on the 5' RACE reads. Here the sample spans about 470,000 distinct CDR3 sequences, around a sixth being singletons. Material for sequencing was PBMCs or a T cell subset sorted from them (not recorded which). The receptors here all came from an adult woman who had mild COVID-19 (a few samples of this study predate the infection). Cell type and time point are not known. The CDR3 runs from the conserved cysteine through the conserved F or W. Fields, in order: V gene, D gene, clone size, J gene, CDR3 DNA, CDR3 protein. The D gene is left open where the match is weak. Not all rows give a size; the values are once, few, many and, for expanded clones, a class.

v_gene: TRBV3-1
d_gene: -
abundance: -
j_gene: TRBJ1-1
CDR3nt: TGTGCCAGCAGCGGATGGGATGCTTTCTTT
CDR3aa: CASSGWDAFF

v_gene: TRBV11-3
d_gene: -
abundance: -
j_gene: TRBJ2-3
CDR3nt: TGTGCCAGCAGCTGGCGGTCGGGAGATACGCAGTATTTT
CDR3aa: CASSWRSGDTQYF

v_gene: TRBV2
d_gene: -
abundance: few
j_gene: TRBJ1-1
CDR3nt: TGTGCCAGCAGCCGGGGACCGGGGACCGTTACCCCGAACACTGAAGCTTTCTTT
CDR3aa: CASSRGPGTVTPNTEAFF

v_gene: TRBV5-1
d_gene: TRBD1
abundance: -
j_gene: TRBJ2-7
CDR3nt: TGCGCCAGCAGCTTGGAGGACAGGGACGGGGACGAGCAGTACTTC
CDR3aa: CASSLEDRDGDEQYF

v_gene: TRBV5-1
d_gene: -
abundance: -
j_gene: TRBJ2-1
CDR3nt: TGCGCCAGCAGCCTGGGGCCCCTCATCCGGGACACCTACAATGAGCAGTTCTTC
CDR3aa: CASSLGPLIRDTYNEQFF

v_gene: TRBV12-3/TRBV12-4
d_gene: TRBD2
abundance: -
j_gene: TRBJ2-4
CDR3nt: TGTGCCAGCAGTTTGGGGACTAGCGGGGGGGCTGTCATTCAGTACTTC
CDR3aa: CASSLGTSGGAVIQYF

v_gene: TRBV7-6
d_gene: -
abundance: -
j_gene: TRBJ2-1
CDR3nt: TGTGCCAGCAGCTCCAGGGGATTAGCGGGCTACAATGAGCAGTTCTTC
CDR3aa: CASSSRGLAGYNEQFF

v_gene: TRBV5-5
d_gene: TRBD2
abundance: few
j_gene: TRBJ2-3
CDR3nt: TGTGCCAGCAGCTGGGGAGGGAGTGGAGTGGGCACAGATACGCAGTATTTT
CDR3aa: CASSWGGSGVGTDTQYF

v_gene: TRBV6-4
d_gene: TRBD1
abundance: many
j_gene: TRBJ2-5
CDR3nt: TGTGCCAGCAGTGAAAACAGGGGGCCCGGAGAGACCCAGTACTTC
CDR3aa: CASSENRGPGETQYF

v_gene: TRBV4-3
d_gene: -
abundance: few
j_gene: TRBJ2-5
CDR3nt: TGCGCCAGCAGCCAAGCTTTTGGGACCACCGGAGAGACCCAGTACTTC
CDR3aa: CASSQAFGTTGETQYF

v_gene: TRBV12-3/TRBV12-4
d_gene: TRBD2
abundance: many
j_gene: TRBJ2-3
CDR3nt: TGTGCCAGCAGTTTTTCCGGGGGGGCAGATACGCAGTATTTT
CDR3aa: CASSFSGGADTQYF

v_gene: TRBV4-3
d_gene: -
abundance: -
j_gene: TRBJ2-7
CDR3nt: TGCGCCAGCAGCCAAGCGGGAAGCACCGAGCAGTACTTC
CDR3aa: CASSQAGSTEQYF

v_gene: TRBV5-6
d_gene: -
abundance: -
j_gene: TRBJ1-1
CDR3nt: TGTGCCAGCAGCTTGGGCCTGTCGGTAAGCACTGAAGCTTTCTTT
CDR3aa: CASSLGLSVSTEAFF

v_gene: TRBV12-3/TRBV12-4
d_gene: -
abundance: many
j_gene: TRBJ2-2
CDR3nt: TGTGCCAGCAGTTTAGCAGGGAGCACCGGGGAGCTGTTTTTT
CDR3aa: CASSLAGSTGELFF

v_gene: TRBV24-1
d_gene: -
abundance: few
j_gene: TRBJ2-3
CDR3nt: TGTGCCACCTCGATAGGGGTACCAGATACGCAGTATTTT
CDR3aa: CATSIGVPDTQYF

v_gene: TRBV5-4
d_gene: -
abundance: -
j_gene: TRBJ2-1
CDR3nt: TGTGCCAGCAGCCCCCCCGGGGGTTACAATGAGCAGTTCTTC
CDR3aa: CASSPPGGYNEQFF

v_gene: TRBV7-8
d_gene: TRBD2
abundance: -
j_gene: TRBJ2-1
CDR3nt: TGTGCCAGCAGCTTACCCTCTAGCGGGGGAACCTACAATGAGCAGTTCTTC
CDR3aa: CASSLPSSGGTYNEQFF

v_gene: TRBV24-1
d_gene: TRBD1
abundance: -
j_gene: TRBJ2-7
CDR3nt: TGTGCCACCAGTGACCCCGGGACAGGGGGTCCCTACGAGCAGTACTTC
CDR3aa: CATSDPGTGGPYEQYF

v_gene: TRBV6-5
d_gene: -
abundance: few
j_gene: TRBJ1-1
CDR3nt: TGTGCCAGCAGTTACACCCCCGGGACCACTGAAGCTTTCTTT
CDR3aa: CASSYTPGTTEAFF

v_gene: TRBV7-6
d_gene: -
abundance: few
j_gene: TRBJ1-1
CDR3nt: TGTGCCAGCAGCTTAGTCTACAAGAACACTGAAGCTTTCTTT
CDR3aa: CASSLVYKNTEAFF

v_gene: TRBV7-2
d_gene: TRBD1
abundance: -
j_gene: TRBJ2-3
CDR3nt: TGTGCCAGCAGCTCACGACAGGGGGCAGATACGCAGTATTTT
CDR3aa: CASSSRQGADTQYF

v_gene: TRBV4-1
d_gene: -
abundance: many
j_gene: TRBJ2-7
CDR3nt: TGCGCCAGCAGCCCCCGGACGGGAAGCTCCTACGAGCAGTACTTC
CDR3aa: CASSPRTGSSYEQYF

v_gene: TRBV3-1
d_gene: -
abundance: -
j_gene: TRBJ2-2
CDR3nt: TGTGCCAGCAGTTTCGTACCCCGCTTCGGGGAGCTGTTTTTT
CDR3aa: CASSFVPRFGELFF